The 26 T cell receptor beta chains presented below share a single source sample, sequenced in a study of metastatic and nonmetastatic thyroid tumors. Nobody among the patients had been given any treatment before thyroid surgery. TCRdb re-clonotyped the PCR reads through MiXCR. The repertoire consists of about 6,900 clones, with roughly a quarter occurring once and the leading ten covering roughly 15%. The sample taken for sequencing was adjacent normal tissue. The receptor source for this set is a male donor with papillary thyroid cancer or a benign thyroid nodule (not recorded which). Some clones in this sample may be carry-over from other donors' samples.

In this sample, this clone is medium-sized. The chain uses TRBV2 and TRBJ1-2; D is uncertain. The CDR3 is made up of 12 amino acids. With 3 bases removed from V and 8 bases from J, the gap between germline ends came to 10 bases. Germline loops: CDR1 SNHLY, CDR2 FYNNEI. The CDR3 DNA sequence: TGTGCCAGCAGTGACTTTGGGGAAGGCTACACCTTC. It yields the protein CASSDFGEGYTF.

This chain links TRBV12-3 or TRBV12-4 with TRBJ2-7; 9 bases align to TRBD1. The CDR3 runs to 13 residues. Unmatched junction bases numbered 9, after V lost 6 bases and J lost 9 bases. This chain's CDR3 is CASSMGQGLGQYF. The CDR3 region has the DNA TGTGCCAGCAGCATGGGACAGGGACTTGGGCAGTACTTC.

By proportion, this clone is medium-sized. V gene TRBV2 combines with J gene TRBJ2-5; D might be TRBD1 (5 bases). The CDR3 length is 13 residues. Germline V CDR1 and CDR2: SNHLY, FYNNEI. The V end lost 5 bases, the J end lost 4 bases, and 11 bases lay between the germline ends. The CDR3 reads CASSPGNLETQYF. DNA for the CDR3: TGTGCCAGCAGTCCAGGGAATCTAGAGACCCAGTACTTC.

In this sample, this clone is large. The V call is TRBV10-1, the J call TRBJ2-1, with 15 bases identical to TRBD2. Trimming at V came to 0 bases and at J to 8 bases, leaving 2 bases not matched to a gene. This CDR3 contains 16 residues. Per germline, CDR1 WNHNN and CDR2 SYGVQD (reference sequence). CDR3 sequence reads: CASSESGLAGGYEQFF. CDR3 nucleotides: TGCGCCAGCAGTGAGTCGGGACTAGCGGGAGGTTATGAGCAGTTCTTC.

The chain uses TRBV5-1 and TRBJ1-1; D possibly corresponds to TRBD1 (6 bases). This CDR3 is built from 20 residues. The germline V gene has CDR1 SGHRS and CDR2 YFSETQ. V lost 4 bases to trimming and J lost 3 bases, with 31 bases between them. The CDR3 protein is CASSMGWEGQRRGKDTEAFF. Written as DNA, the CDR3 is TGCGCCAGCAGCATGGGATGGGAGGGACAACGAAGGGGAAAAGACACTGAAGCTTTCTTT. Full variable domain (missing parts from reference TRBV5-1 and TRBJ1-1): KAGVTQTPRYLIKTRGQQVTLSCSPISGHRSVSWYQQTPGQGLQFLFEYFSETQRNKGNFPGRFSGRQFSNSRSEMNVSTLELGDSALYLCASSMGWEGQRRGKDTEAFFGQGTRLTVV.

This clone appeared a few times. The V and J genes are TRBV28 and TRBJ2-6; 7 bases agree with TRBD1. V lost 7 bases to trimming and J lost 7 bases; unmatched junction nucleotides: 10. This CDR3 spans 15 amino acids. Per germline, CDR1 MDHEN and CDR2 SYDVKM. The CDR3 reads CASTCTGDGANVLTF. The CDR3 DNA reads as TGTGCCAGCACCTGTACAGGGGATGGTGCCAACGTCCTGACTTTC.

This clone was seen a few times. The DNA of the CDR3 is TGTGCCAGCAGCTCGGGACTAGCGGGACCCCTCGAGCAGTACTTC. This translates into CASSSGLAGPLEQYF. The rearrangement joins TRBV12-3 or TRBV12-4 to TRBJ2-7; 13 nucleotides align to TRBD2. V dropped 6 bases and J dropped 6; count of bases not matched to a gene: 8. The CDR3 sequence is 15 residues long.

A single count supports this clone. The chain is built from TRBV30 and TRBJ2-2, with a weak D call TRBD2 (6 bases). In germline, CDR1 is GTSNPN, CDR2 SVGIG (reference sequence). V was pared by 3 bases and J by 3 bases, with 11 bases between. This CDR3 region has 14 residues. The CDR3 bases are TGTGCCTGGAGACGCGCGGGACACACCGGGGAGCTGTTTTTT. Its translation is CAWRRAGHTGELFF.

V is TRBV12-3 or TRBV12-4 and J is TRBJ2-1; 12 bases agree with TRBD2. The V gene end was trimmed by 6 bases and the J gene end by 8 bases; junction bases not matched to a gene: 8. CDR3 size: 15 residues. CDR3 in DNA: TGTGCCAGCAGGACGACTAGCGGGGGCCTAGATGAGCAGTTCTTC. It is translated as CASRTTSGGLDEQFF.

This clone was detected a few times. V usage is TRBV6-1 and J usage is TRBJ2-5; D unresolved. Trimming removed 6 bases from V and 3 bases from J, with 14 bases in between. The CDR3 spans 14 residues. Germline CDR1 is MNHNS and CDR2 is SASEGT. The CDR3 DNA follows: TGTGCCAGCAGGGGCCGTGGCAACGAAGAGACCCAGTACTTC. Its translation is CASRGRGNEETQYF.

This clone came up a few times. The V call is TRBV12-5, the J call TRBJ2-1; D gene uncertain. Germline V gene sequence: CDR1 LGHNT, CDR2 FRNRAP. The CDR3 consists of 12 residues. Trimming took 0 bases from V and 8 from J, leaving 5 bases between them. The CDR3 DNA follows: TGTGCTAGTGGTTTGGTTTTGGATGAGCAGTTCTTC. Translated: CASGLVLDEQFF.

This clone was recorded at least ten times. The chain is built from TRBV5-5 and TRBJ2-6, with 12 bases matching TRBD1. CDR1 and CDR2 from the germline V gene are SGHKS and YYEKEE (reference sequence). The junction had 5 bases not matched to a gene; V was cut back by 3 bases and J by 4 bases. This CDR3 is 17 amino acids long. The CDR3 nucleotides are TGTGCCAGCAGCTCCGGGACAGGGGGCTCAGGGGCCAACGTCCTGACTTTC. Translation: CASSSGTGGSGANVLTF.

A few counts support this clone. This chain uses TRBV6-1 with TRBJ2-7; D ambiguous. This CDR3 comprises 16 residues. Germline values: CDR1 MNHNS, CDR2 SASEGT. With 7 bases removed from V and 3 bases from J, the gap between germline ends came to 22 bases. The CDR3 here is CASIPTFHWSVYEQYF. In DNA form, the CDR3 reads TGTGCCAGCATCCCCACTTTTCACTGGAGTGTCTACGAGCAGTACTTC.

The CDR3 DNA follows: TGCGCCAGCAGCCAAGGGCTAGCGGGAGATAGCACCGGGGAGCTGTTTTTT. This encodes CASSQGLAGDSTGELFF. The gene calls are TRBV4-3 and TRBJ2-2, with 10 bases aligning to TRBD2. V trimming: 1 base; J trimming: 4 bases; junction bases outside the gene matches: 6. Germline CDR1 reads LGHNA; CDR2 reads YSLEER. The CDR3 is made up of 17 amino acids.

The CDR3 is CASRMGLAVYNEQFF. CDR3 nucleotides: TGTGCCAGCAGGATGGGACTAGCGGTCTACAATGAGCAGTTCTTC. The chain employs TRBV12-3 or TRBV12-4 and TRBJ2-1; 11 bases fit TRBD2. The CDR3 is made up of 15 amino acids. Unmatched junction bases numbered 4, after V lost 6 bases and J lost 3 bases.

Judged by abundance, this clone is medium-sized. The J gene is TRBJ1-2, the V gene TRBV6-5, with D possibly TRBD1 on 5 matching bases. The CDR3 sequence is 13 residues long. Looked up from germline, CDR1 is MNHEY and CDR2 is SVGAGI. V dropped 7 bases and J dropped 8 bases, with 17 bases sitting between them. The CDR3 coding sequence is TGTGCCAGCACTTCCTCGGGGGGACTGGGCTACACCTTC. This gives the protein CASTSSGGLGYTF.

This chain links TRBV18 with TRBJ1-5, with 7 bases identical to TRBD1. CDR1 and CDR2 from the germline V gene are KGHSH and LQKENI. V lost 3 bases to trimming and J lost 7 bases; unmatched junction nucleotides: 3. The CDR3 length is 13 residues. The CDR3 protein is CASSPGQAQPQHF. CDR3 DNA sequence: TGTGCCAGCTCACCCGGACAGGCGCAGCCCCAGCATTTT.

This clone was seen a few times. The J gene is TRBJ1-6, the V gene TRBV6-1, with 12 bases that match TRBD1. V was clipped by 5 bases and J by 9 bases; unmatched bases: 5. In germline, CDR1 is MNHNS, CDR2 SASEGT. The CDR3 covers 15 residues. The CDR3 spells CASSLGTGGFSPLHF. The CDR3 DNA is TGTGCCAGCAGTCTCGGGACAGGGGGCTTTTCACCCCTCCACTTT.

The genes are TRBV9 and TRBJ2-3; 9 bases match TRBD2. V lost 4 bases to trimming and J lost 6 bases; unmatched junction nucleotides: 9. The germline CDR1 and CDR2 sequences are SGDLS and YYNGEE. The CDR3 covers 15 residues. The CDR3: CASSFRLAVTDTQYF. Here the CDR3 DNA reads TGTGCCAGCAGCTTTCGACTAGCGGTCACGGATACGCAGTATTTT.

Only a few counts were recorded for this clone. The chain joins TRBV11-1 to TRBJ1-1; 8 bases align to TRBD1. Germline V gene data show CDR1 as SGHAT and CDR2 as FQDESV (reference sequence). V lost 7 bases to trimming and J lost 1 base; unmatched junction nucleotides: 5. CDR3 length equals 14 residues. CDR3 region: CASTRTGRNTEAFF. The CDR3 DNA reads as TGTGCCAGCACCCGGACAGGGCGGAACACTGAAGCTTTCTTT.

By share of the sample, this clone is medium-sized. This sample also contains other DNA sequences that code for the same CDR3. V and J are TRBV19 and TRBJ1-2, with TRBD1 matching over 8 bases. The length of the CDR3 is 14 residues. Germline CDR1 reads LNHDA; CDR2 reads SQIVND (reference sequence). V was pared by 5 bases and J by 8 bases, with 10 bases of the junction left unmatched. The CDR3 protein is CASSGGQGFGGYTF. DNA for the CDR3: TGTGCCAGTAGTGGCGGACAGGGCTTTGGGGGCTACACCTTC.

A single count supports this clone. Compared with germline, one end of the junction differs, possibly owing to a read error. The chain couples TRBV28 to TRBJ1-3, with D unresolved. CDR1 is MDHEN and CDR2 is SYDVKM in the germline V gene. The CDR3 sequence is 14 residues long. The CDR3 loop reads CASSITLSGNPIYF. Written as DNA, the CDR3 is TGTGCCAGCAGTATAACCCTCTCTGGAAACCCCATATATTTT.

In this sample, this clone turned up a few times. The rearrangement links TRBV20-1 to TRBJ1-6; 7 positions agree with TRBD1. Per the germline V gene, CDR1 is DFQATT and CDR2 is SNEGSKA (reference sequence). This CDR3 has 15 residues. Losses at the gene ends were 5 bases for V and 9 bases for J; bases not matched to a gene: 13. Here the CDR3 reads CSARGGTEVISPLHF. CDR3 bases: TGCAGTGCTCGGGGAGGGACAGAGGTTATTTCACCCCTCCACTTT.

This sequence joins TRBV6-1 and TRBJ1-1; D is undetermined. V gave up 7 bases and J gave up 11 bases, with 29 bases separating them. The germline V gene encodes CDR1 MNHNS and CDR2 SASEGT. The length of the CDR3 is 16 residues. This CDR3 reads CASTRISGQPSASAFF. The CDR3 DNA reads TGTGCCAGCACTCGAATTAGCGGGCAGCCCTCGGCATCGGCTTTCTTT.

By proportion, this clone is medium-sized. The CDR3 DNA is TGTGCCAGCAGCTTAGCAAAGGGGAGGCAGGACCTCCCCTACGAGCAGTACTTC. It encodes CASSLAKGRQDLPYEQYF. The chain couples TRBV7-9 to TRBJ2-7; possible D gene TRBD2, 6 bases. V lost 0 bases, J lost 2 bases, and 20 bases lay in between. The CDR3 is made up of 18 amino acids. The germline gives CDR1 SEHNR, CDR2 FQNEAQ (reference sequence).

Comments on this clone: The junction shows a germline mismatch at one end, possibly a read error. The chain carries TRBV20-1 and TRBJ2-1, with 11 bases lining up with TRBD2. Germline CDR1 reads DFQATT; CDR2 reads SNEGSKA (reference sequence). There are 16 residues in the CDR3. This chain's CDR3 is CIARKRGLAVYNEQFF. The CDR3 DNA is TGCATTGCTAGGAAAAGGGGACTAGCGGTCTACAATGAGCAGTTCTTC.